Described below is a single T cell receptor beta chain sequence and its context. Antigen: not known. This sample was taken from a study of cytotoxic CD8 clonotypes in ibrutinib-treated CLL. Study-wide context: IGHV unmutated 17 to 18; relapsed/refractory approximately 10; treatment-naive approximately 16. Specimens for response were gathered following a median approximately 12 months of therapy, spanning 6 to 36.

Study outcomes and limitations: At the start, clonality exceeded age-matched healthy donors and followed circulating CD8+ T-cell counts. Sample timing was unmatched between remission and later-progressing patients; lymph nodes unstudied.

TCRdb's table, derived via immunoSEQ multiplex PCR, lists solely in-frame clones and lacks some. This sample has 250,000 or so clones, with roughly 70% found just once. The sample in question was PBMCs, obtained after 24 months of ibrutinib treatment. This receptor was obtained from a human donor with chronic lymphocytic leukemia.

The CDR3 coding sequence is TGTGCCAGCAGCCGGATAGCGGGGATTAAGAACACCGGGGAGCTGTTTTTT. Protein sequence: CASSRIAGIKNTGELFF. The chain is built from TRBV7-2 and TRBJ2-2; 8 positions agree with TRBD2. Germline V gives CDR1 SGHTA, CDR2 FQGNSA. The CDR3 totals 17 residues. The junction had 9 bases not matched to a gene; V was cut back by 5 bases and J by 1 base.